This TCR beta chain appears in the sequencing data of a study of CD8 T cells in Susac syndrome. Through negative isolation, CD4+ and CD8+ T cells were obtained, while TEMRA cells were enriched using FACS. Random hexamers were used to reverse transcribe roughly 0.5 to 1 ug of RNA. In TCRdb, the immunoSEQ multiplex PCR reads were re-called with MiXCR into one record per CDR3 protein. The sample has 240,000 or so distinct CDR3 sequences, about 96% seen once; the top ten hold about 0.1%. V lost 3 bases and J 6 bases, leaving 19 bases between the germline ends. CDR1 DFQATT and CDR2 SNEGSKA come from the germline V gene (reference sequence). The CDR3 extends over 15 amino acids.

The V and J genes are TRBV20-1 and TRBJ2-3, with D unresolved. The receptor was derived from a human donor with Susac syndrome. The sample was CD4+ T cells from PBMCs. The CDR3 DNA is TGCAGTGCTAGTTCCCACGAGTACCAGAAGGATACGCAGTATTTT. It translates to CSASSHEYQKDTQYF.